Each of the 21 T cell receptor beta chains below was sequenced from the same sample in a study of cytomegalovirus exposure and HLA in healthy donors. Primers for the PCR totalled 60 Vbeta and 13 Jbeta. TCRdb's copy holds only in-frame clones and misses some; the assay was immunoSEQ multiplex PCR. This sample has roughly 150,000 clones; 75% to 80% occur once, and the top ten carry roughly 6.2%. Sample: PBMCs. The source is a middle-aged woman in good health and CMV-seropositive.

V and J are TRBV30 and TRBJ1-1; D is possibly TRBD1 (6 bases). Per the germline V gene, CDR1 is GTSNPN and CDR2 is SVGIG (reference sequence). The CDR3 runs to 15 residues. Deletions cut 2 bases from V and 3 bases from J, with 16 bases between. Here the CDR3 DNA reads TGTGCCTGGAGTATTTGGACAGCTTCTTACACTGAAGCTTTCTTT. Amino acid sequence: CAWSIWTASYTEAFF.

The chain combines TRBV11-2 with TRBJ2-3; 12 bases are shared with TRBD2. CDR1 is SGHAT and CDR2 is FQNNGV in the germline V gene. V gave up 2 bases and J gave up 5 bases; unmatched junction bases: 5. The length of the CDR3 is 16 residues. The chain's CDR3 is CASSLRWTSGIDTQYF. The CDR3 coding sequence is TGTGCCAGCAGCTTACGCTGGACTAGCGGGATAGATACGCAGTATTTT.

The chain is built from TRBV27 and TRBJ2-3, with a weak D call TRBD2 (6 bases). The CDR3 is 13 residues long. The germline gives CDR1 MNHEY, CDR2 SMNVEV (reference sequence). Deletions cut 11 bases from V and 0 bases from J, with 12 bases between. CDR3: CAARDSSTDTQYF. The DNA of the CDR3 is TGTGCCGCCAGGGACTCAAGCACAGATACGCAGTATTTT.

The chain uses TRBV27 and TRBJ1-2; 7 bases are a match to TRBD1. The CDR3 has 14 amino acids. V lost 6 bases and J lost 0; bases outside the gene matches: 4. Germline V gives CDR1 MNHEY, CDR2 SMNVEV (reference sequence). CDR3 in DNA: TGTGCCAGCAGGGTGGGGACAGCTAACTATGGCTACACCTTC. This sequence encodes CASRVGTANYGYTF.

This clone turned up a few times. The chain has TRBV18 and TRBJ1-3, with D unclear. This CDR3 is built from 16 residues. CDR1 and CDR2 (germline): KGHSH, LQKENI. Trimming shortened V by 6 bases and J by 0 bases, and 15 bases separated the two germline ends. CDR3 coding DNA: TGTGCCAGCTCCTCAGGCAGTCGGGGCTCTGGAAACACCATATATTTT. Protein: CASSSGSRGSGNTIYF.

V and J are TRBV30 and TRBJ2-7; D remains unclear. Germline V gene data show CDR1 as GTSNPN and CDR2 as SVGIG (reference sequence). The CDR3 is 12 residues long. V lost 1 base and J 3 bases, leaving 7 bases between the germline ends. CDR3 sequence reads: CAWSDYLYEQYF. CDR3 nucleotide sequence: TGTGCCTGGAGTGACTACCTCTACGAGCAGTACTTC.

J is TRBJ2-1 and V is TRBV4-2; TRBD2 agrees at 10 bases. The CDR3 has 18 residues. The V gene end was trimmed by 1 base and the J gene end by 7 bases; junction bases not matched to a gene: 13. The V gene's germline CDR1 is LGHNA and CDR2 YNFKEQ. CDR3 residues: CASSQGSASGRGWNEQFF. The CDR3 DNA follows: TGTGCCAGCAGCCAAGGTTCGGCTAGCGGGAGAGGTTGGAATGAGCAGTTCTTC.

This clone was observed a handful of times. This CDR3 reads CASSLKGARGYTF. The DNA for the CDR3 is TGTGCCAGCAGCTTGAAGGGGGCTCGGGGCTACACCTTC. The rearrangement joins TRBV7-9 to TRBJ1-2; 7 nucleotides line up with TRBD1. Germline trimming cut 3 bases from V and 8 bases from J; bases unmatched to any gene: 6. Per the germline V gene, CDR1 is SEHNR and CDR2 is FQNEAQ (reference sequence). This CDR3 has 13 residues.

V usage is TRBV5-1 and J usage is TRBJ2-1; D may be TRBD2 (6 bases). V lost 0 bases, J lost 10 bases, and 14 bases lay in between. Germline V CDR1 and CDR2: SGHRS, YFSETQ. The CDR3 length is 14 residues. The DNA for the CDR3 is TGCGCCAGCAGCTTGGATGCGGGATCGCAAGAGCAGTTCTTC. Translating it yields CASSLDAGSQEQFF.

The chain uses TRBV19 and TRBJ1-5; no clear D. Deletions cut 6 bases from V and 1 base from J, with 13 bases between. Looked up from germline, CDR1 is LNHDA and CDR2 is SQIVND (reference sequence). CDR3 length equals 15 residues. The CDR3 DNA follows: TGTGCCAGTAGCCGGATAGGAGGAAGCAATCAGCCCCAGCATTTT. Its translation: CASSRIGGSNQPQHF.

The chain combines TRBV14 with TRBJ2-7; perhaps TRBD1 as D (5 bases). Germline lookup yields CDR1 SGHDN and CDR2 FVKESK. The CDR3 has 16 amino acids. The ends were cut back, 1 base at V and 4 bases at J, with 17 bases in the middle. This CDR3 is CASSQVTQGPLYEQYF. The CDR3 DNA sequence: TGTGCCAGCAGCCAAGTAACTCAGGGCCCTCTTTACGAGCAGTACTTC.

V and J are TRBV4-2 and TRBJ1-2; D remains ambiguous. The CDR3 contains 17 residues. The germline V gene encodes CDR1 LGHNA and CDR2 YNFKEQ. V dropped 4 bases and J dropped 1 base, with 19 bases sitting between them. CDR3 nucleotide sequence: TGTGCCAGCAGCCCTGCCGACTTAGGAGACTTTAACTATGGCTACACCTTC. As protein: CASSPADLGDFNYGYTF.

As concerns this clone: Within the sample, other DNA sequences also encode this same CDR3. The chain carries TRBV5-4 and TRBJ2-7; D may be TRBD1 (6 bases). V shed 0 bases and J shed 3 bases, with 7 bases lying between them. This CDR3 is 13 amino acids long. Looked up from germline, CDR1 is SGHNT and CDR2 is YYREEE (reference sequence). CDR3 region: CASSLDRVYEQYF. CDR3 in DNA: TGTGCCAGCAGCTTGGACAGGGTCTACGAGCAGTACTTC.

The chain carries TRBV5-1 and TRBJ1-1; 10 bases are a match to TRBD1. Germline loops: CDR1 SGHRS, CDR2 YFSETQ. This CDR3 region has 16 residues. The ends lost 1 base at V and 2 bases at J; junction bases unmatched: 5. The CDR3 loop is CASSLTGQGYNTEAFF. In nucleotides, the CDR3 is TGCGCCAGCAGCTTGACGGGACAGGGGTATAACACTGAAGCTTTCTTT.

As DNA, the CDR3 is TGCGCCAGCAGCCCCTCGGACAGGTTCCTAGGAAAACTGTTTTTT. It specifies CASSPSDRFLGKLFF. The J gene is TRBJ1-4, the V gene TRBV5-1; TRBD1 matches 7 bases. V lost 4 bases to trimming and J lost 10 bases; unmatched junction nucleotides: 13. Germline V lookup: CDR1 SGHRS, CDR2 YFSETQ. There are 15 residues in the CDR3.

V is TRBV5-5 and J is TRBJ2-1; D unclear. Germline CDR1 is SGHKS and CDR2 is YYEKEE (reference sequence). This CDR3 comprises 13 residues. Trimming stripped 1 base from V and 6 bases from J, with 8 bases between. CDR3 in amino acids: CASSLLPLNEQFF. CDR3 DNA sequence: TGTGCCAGCAGCTTGCTCCCTCTCAATGAGCAGTTCTTC.

The rearrangement links TRBV6-5 to TRBJ2-3, with D perhaps TRBD1 (6 bases). The CDR3 has 15 residues. Trimming removed 0 bases from V and 2 bases from J, with 9 bases in between. Germline V gene sequence: CDR1 MNHEY, CDR2 SVGAGI. CDR3 amino acids: CASSYSGAYTDTQYF. The CDR3 DNA is TGTGCCAGCAGTTACTCGGGGGCGTACACAGATACGCAGTATTTT.

This chain links TRBV7-6 with TRBJ2-7, with 8 bases fitting TRBD2. This CDR3 has 17 amino acids. V dropped 1 base and J dropped 0; count of bases not matched to a gene: 8. The germline V gene has CDR1 SGHVS and CDR2 FNYEAQ. CDR3 in DNA: TGTGCCAGCAGCTTAGTGGGCGGGAGGAAGAGCTCCTACGAGCAGTACTTC. Amino acid sequence: CASSLVGGRKSSYEQYF.

The genes are TRBV5-1 and TRBJ1-4, with D uncertain. CDR3 length: 14 residues. Trimming left V 0 bases short and J 6 bases short, with 9 bases between. CDR1 is SGHRS, CDR2 YFSETQ, per germline. CDR3 bases: TGCGCCAGCAGCTTGGGAGGGCAAGATGAAAAACTGTTTTTT. Its protein is CASSLGGQDEKLFF.

V is TRBV5-1 and J is TRBJ2-2; 7 bases agree with TRBD1. The germline CDR1 and CDR2 sequences are SGHRS and YFSETQ. The V segment lost 5 bases and the J segment 4 bases; nucleotides outside the gene matches: 5. CDR3 length: 14 residues. CDR3 DNA sequence: TGCGCCAGCAGACTACAGGGGAGCACCGGGGAGCTGTTTTTT. Protein product: CASRLQGSTGELFF.

This chain joins TRBV7-3 and TRBJ2-3, with 7 bases fitting TRBD1. J gave up 3 bases and V 2 bases, and 2 bases lay outside the gene matches. The germline V gene has CDR1 SGHTA and CDR2 FQGTGA. The CDR3 is 14 amino acids. In DNA form, the CDR3 reads TGTGCCAGCAGCTTAGCGACAGGGACAGATACGCAGTATTTT. It translates to CASSLATGTDTQYF.